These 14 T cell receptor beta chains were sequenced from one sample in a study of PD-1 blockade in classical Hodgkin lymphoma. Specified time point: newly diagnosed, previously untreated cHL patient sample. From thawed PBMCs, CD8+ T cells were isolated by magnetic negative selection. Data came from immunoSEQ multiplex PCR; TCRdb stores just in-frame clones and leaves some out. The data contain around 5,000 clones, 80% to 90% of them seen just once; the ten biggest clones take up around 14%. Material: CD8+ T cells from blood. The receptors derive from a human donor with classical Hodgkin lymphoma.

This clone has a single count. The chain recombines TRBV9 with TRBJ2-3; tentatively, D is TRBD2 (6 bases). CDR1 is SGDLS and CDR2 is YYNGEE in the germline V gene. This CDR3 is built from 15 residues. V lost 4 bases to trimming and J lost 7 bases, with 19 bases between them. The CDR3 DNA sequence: TGTGCCAGCAGCCCTCCACCGGGACTTCACCATACGCAGTATTTT. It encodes CASSPPPGLHHTQYF.

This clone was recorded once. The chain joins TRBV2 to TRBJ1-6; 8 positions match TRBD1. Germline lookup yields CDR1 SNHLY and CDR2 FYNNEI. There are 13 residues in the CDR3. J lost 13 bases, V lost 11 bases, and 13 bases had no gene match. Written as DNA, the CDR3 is TGTGCCGGGGGGACAGGTCCGGGGAGTCCCCTCCACTTT. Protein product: CAGGTGPGSPLHF. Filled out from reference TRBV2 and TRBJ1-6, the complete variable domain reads EPEVTQTPSHQVTQMGQEVILRCVPISNHLYFYWYRQILGQKVEFLVSFYNNEISEKSEIFDDQFSVERPDGSNFTLKIRSTKLEDSAMYFCAGGTGPGSPLHFGNGTRLTVT.

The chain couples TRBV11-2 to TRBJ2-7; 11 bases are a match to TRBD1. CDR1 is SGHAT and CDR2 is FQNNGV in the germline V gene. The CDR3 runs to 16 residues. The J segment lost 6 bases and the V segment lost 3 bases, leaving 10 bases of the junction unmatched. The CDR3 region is CASSLNWDRGLSEQYF. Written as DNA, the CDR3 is TGTGCCAGCAGCTTGAATTGGGACAGGGGGTTGTCCGAGCAGTACTTC. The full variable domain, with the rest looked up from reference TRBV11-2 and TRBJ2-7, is EAGVAQSPRYKIIEKRQSVAFWCNPISGHATLYWYQQILGQGPKLLIQFQNNGVVDDSQLPKDRFSAERLKGVDSTLKIQPAKLEDSAVYLCASSLNWDRGLSEQYFGPGTRLTVT.

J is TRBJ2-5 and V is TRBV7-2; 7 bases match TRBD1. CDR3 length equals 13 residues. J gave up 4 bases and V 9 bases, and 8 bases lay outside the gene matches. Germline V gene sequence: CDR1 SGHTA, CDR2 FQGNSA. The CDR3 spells CASTGDWGETQYF. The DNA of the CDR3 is TGTGCCAGTACAGGGGATTGGGGAGAGACCCAGTACTTC.

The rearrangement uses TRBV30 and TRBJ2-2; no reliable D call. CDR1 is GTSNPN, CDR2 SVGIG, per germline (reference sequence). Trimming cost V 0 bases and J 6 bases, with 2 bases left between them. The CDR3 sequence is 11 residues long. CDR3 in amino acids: CAWSVAGELFF. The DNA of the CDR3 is TGTGCCTGGAGTGTAGCCGGGGAGCTGTTTTTT.

The CDR3 reads CASSRGQIKAFF. The CDR3 coding sequence is TGTGCCAGCAGTCGGGGACAGATAAAAGCTTTCTTT. The chain joins TRBV28 to TRBJ1-1, with TRBD1 matching over 7 bases. Looked up from germline, CDR1 is MDHEN and CDR2 is SYDVKM. This CDR3 is 12 amino acids long. V shed 5 bases and J 9 bases; nucleotides not matched to a gene: 6. The whole variable domain, remainder taken from reference TRBV28 and TRBJ1-1, is DVKVTQSSRYLVKRTGEKVFLECVQDMDHENMFWYRQDPGLGLRLIYFSYDVKMKEKGDIPEGYSVSREKKERFSLILESASTNQTSMYLCASSRGQIKAFFGQGTRLTVV.

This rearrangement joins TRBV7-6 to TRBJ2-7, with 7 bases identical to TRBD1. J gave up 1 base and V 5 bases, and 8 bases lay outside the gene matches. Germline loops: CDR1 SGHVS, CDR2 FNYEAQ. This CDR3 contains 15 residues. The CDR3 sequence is CASSPRQGVSYEQYF. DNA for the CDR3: TGTGCCAGCAGCCCAAGACAGGGAGTTTCCTACGAGCAGTACTTC.

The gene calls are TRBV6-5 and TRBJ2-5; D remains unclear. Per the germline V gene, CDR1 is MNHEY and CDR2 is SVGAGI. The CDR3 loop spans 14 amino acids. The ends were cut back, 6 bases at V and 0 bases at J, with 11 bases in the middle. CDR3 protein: CASRSRIYQETQYF. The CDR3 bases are TGTGCCAGCAGGTCTCGAATTTACCAAGAGACCCAGTACTTC.

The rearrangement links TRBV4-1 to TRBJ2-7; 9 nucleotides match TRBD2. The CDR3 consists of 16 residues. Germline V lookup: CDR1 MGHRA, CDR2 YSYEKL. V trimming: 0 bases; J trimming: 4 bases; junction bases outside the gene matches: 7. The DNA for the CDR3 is TGCGCCAGCAGCCAAGATGCCGCGGGGGGGGGATACGAGCAGTACTTC. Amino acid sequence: CASSQDAAGGGYEQYF.

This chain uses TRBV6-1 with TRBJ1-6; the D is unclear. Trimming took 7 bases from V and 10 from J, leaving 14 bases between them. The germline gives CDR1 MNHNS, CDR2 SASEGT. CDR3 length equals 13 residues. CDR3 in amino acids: CASTIGQWSPLHF. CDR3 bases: TGTGCCAGCACTATAGGTCAGTGGTCACCCCTCCACTTT.

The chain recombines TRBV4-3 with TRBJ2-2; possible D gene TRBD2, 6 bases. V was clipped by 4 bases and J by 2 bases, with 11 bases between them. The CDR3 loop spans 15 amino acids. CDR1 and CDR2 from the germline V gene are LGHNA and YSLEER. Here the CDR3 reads CASSLRLGNTGELFF. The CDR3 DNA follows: TGCGCCAGCAGCCTTCGACTAGGAAACACCGGGGAGCTGTTTTTT.

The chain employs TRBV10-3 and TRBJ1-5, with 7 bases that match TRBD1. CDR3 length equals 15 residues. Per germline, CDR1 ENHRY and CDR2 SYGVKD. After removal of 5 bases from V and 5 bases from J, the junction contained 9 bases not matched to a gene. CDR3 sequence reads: CAISNQQGPDQPQHF. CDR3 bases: TGTGCCATCAGTAACCAACAGGGGCCGGATCAGCCCCAGCATTTT.

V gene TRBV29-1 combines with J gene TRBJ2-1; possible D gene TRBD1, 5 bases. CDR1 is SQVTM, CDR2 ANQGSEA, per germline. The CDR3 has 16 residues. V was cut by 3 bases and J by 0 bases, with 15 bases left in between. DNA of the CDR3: TGCAGCGTTGATGGGGCAGGGCGAAGCTCCTACAATGAGCAGTTCTTC. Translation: CSVDGAGRSSYNEQFF.

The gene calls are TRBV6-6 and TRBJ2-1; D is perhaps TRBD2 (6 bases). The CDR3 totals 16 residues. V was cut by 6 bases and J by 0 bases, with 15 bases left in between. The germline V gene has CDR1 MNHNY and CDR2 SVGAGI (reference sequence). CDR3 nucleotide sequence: TGTGCCAGCAGGGAGGGTATCGACTCCTCCTACAATGAGCAGTTCTTC. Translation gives CASREGIDSSYNEQFF.